This T cell receptor (beta chain) was captured by sequencing in a study of shared T cell receptors in the human thymus. Clones were read by immunoSEQ multiplex PCR, and TCRdb kept only the in-frame ones, dropping some. The table includes some 760,000 clones, 70% to 90% detected once. The CDR3 loop spans 16 amino acids. Germline lookup yields CDR1 MDHEN and CDR2 SYDVKM. V lost 2 bases, J lost 3 bases, and 16 bases lay in between. These same data were also listed under a study on human thymus T cells. In that study: The thymus tissue came from resections taken during corrective heart surgery. Unrelated individuals had highly overlapping thymic repertoires, as reported in related research.

The material sequenced was thymocytes. The chain couples TRBV28 to TRBJ1-1; D may be TRBD1 (6 bases). This TCR derives from a girl under three years old with a congenital heart defect. CDR3 bases: TGTGCCAGCAGTTTAGGTGGGCAGGGGAGAGACACTGAAGCTTTCTTT. Translation: CASSLGGQGRDTEAFF.